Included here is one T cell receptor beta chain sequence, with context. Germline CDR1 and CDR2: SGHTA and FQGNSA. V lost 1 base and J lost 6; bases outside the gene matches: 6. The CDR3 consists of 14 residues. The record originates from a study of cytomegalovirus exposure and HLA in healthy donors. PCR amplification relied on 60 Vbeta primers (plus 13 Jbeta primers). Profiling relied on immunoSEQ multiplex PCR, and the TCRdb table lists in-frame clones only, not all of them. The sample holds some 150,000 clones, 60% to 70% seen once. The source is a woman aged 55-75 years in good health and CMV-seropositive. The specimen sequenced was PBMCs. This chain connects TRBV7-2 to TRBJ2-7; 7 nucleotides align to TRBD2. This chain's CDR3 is CASSLVAGVPEQYF. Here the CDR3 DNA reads TGTGCCAGCAGCTTAGTTGCGGGAGTCCCCGAGCAGTACTTC. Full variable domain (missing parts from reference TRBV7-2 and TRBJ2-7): GAGVSQSPSNKVTEKGKDVELRCDPISGHTALYWYRQSLGQGLEFLIYFQGNSAPDKSGLPSDRFSAERTGGSVSTLTIQRTQQEDSAVYLCASSLVAGVPEQYFGPGTRLTVT.